This T cell receptor beta chain was found in a study of CD8 T cells in ankylosing spondylitis. Study-level findings and limits: Roughly 8 highly homologous variants made up a TCR beta motif that seemed to typify ankylosing spondylitis blood. Significant enrichment of disease-linked clones was reported in matched ankylosing spondylitis synovial fluid.

V shed 3 bases and J shed 7 bases, with 18 bases lying between them. The CDR3 sequence is 15 residues long. Germline values: CDR1 MRHNA, CDR2 SNTAGT. This clonotype appeared many times. Its antigen remains unknown. Via MiXCR, TCRdb re-called the 5' RACE reads, giving one row per CDR3 protein. The data show roughly 180,000 distinct CDR3 sequences, 10% to 15% seen once. What was sequenced was blood, either unsorted or a sorted T cell fraction (not recorded which). This sequence was found in a female donor with ankylosing spondylitis or in good health (not recorded which). The chain uses TRBV6-4 and TRBJ1-2, with D perhaps matching TRBD1 (5 bases). In DNA form, the CDR3 reads TGTGCCAGCAGTGAATCTGGGGGTCAGGCAGCTGGCTACACCTTC. This encodes CASSESGGQAAGYTF.